This T cell receptor beta chain comes out of a study of CD8+ T cells in alopecia areata. The treatment is: oral pan-JAK inhibitor, 5-10 mg twice daily. TCR sequencing used cDNA made by reverse transcription of extracted RNA. Clones were read by immunoSEQ multiplex PCR, and TCRdb kept only the in-frame ones, dropping some. In the table there are 190,000 or so clones, 60% to 70% of which are singletons. The germline CDR1 and CDR2 sequences are SQVTM and ANQGSEA. V was trimmed by 8 bases and J by 6 bases, leaving 12 bases between them. This CDR3 has 11 amino acids. Source: CD4+ T cells sorted from blood, taken at week 4, from a patient treated with tofacitinib. This clonotype was sampled from a human donor with alopecia areata. The chain links TRBV29-1 to TRBJ2-3; TRBD1 might be the D (5 bases). The CDR3 DNA is TGCAGCCCACAGGATAAGGATACGCAGTATTTT. Translation gives CSPQDKDTQYF.